Sequencing of this TCR beta chain was carried out in a study of shared clonotypes between healthy human individuals. The assay was run at deep level. Each sorted subset replicate got 200 ng genomic DNA, about 33,000 genomes. TCRdb keeps only in-frame clones here, not all; method: immunoSEQ multiplex PCR. The sample includes nearly 750,000 clones, 55% to 80% of them seen just once. Germline V gene lookup returns CDR1 MNHEY and CDR2 SMNVEV (reference sequence). J gave up 7 bases and V 6 bases, and 8 bases lay outside the gene matches. This CDR3 contains 15 residues. This receptor was taken from a woman in her twenties or thirties in good health. The chain carries TRBV27 and TRBJ1-4; the match to TRBD1 covers 10 bases. What was sequenced was memory CD4+ T cells sorted from blood. The subset denotes: CD45RA-negative fraction. The CDR3 sequence: CASRSGGTGVEKLFF. The DNA of the CDR3 is TGTGCCAGCAGGTCCGGTGGGACAGGGGTTGAAAAACTGTTTTTT.